The 23 T cell receptor beta chains reported below all come from one sample, sequenced in a study of CD8+CD57+ T cells in acquired aplastic anemia. Selection for sequencing was limited to patients who had shown CD8+CD57+ cell expansion by flow cytometry. It was genomic DNA that served as the template for profiling TCR beta VDJ and CDR3. One entry per CDR3 protein, called by TCRdb with MiXCR from the reads. Of 150,000 to 200,000 distinct CDR3 sequences in the sample, under 50% were seen once. Input material: sorted CD4+, CD8+, or CD8+CD57+ T cells (not recorded which) from PBMCs. The receptors stem from a human donor with aplastic anemia.

This clonotype was observed once. The V and J genes are TRBV12-3 or TRBV12-4 and TRBJ2-7; 7 bases agree with TRBD2. Losses at the gene ends were 10 bases for V and 5 bases for J; bases not matched to a gene: 20. The CDR3 length is 16 residues. Here the CDR3 DNA reads TGTGCCAACAGCCGGACCCGACTAGCCTCCCCCGACGAGCAGTACTTC. Translation: CANSRTRLASPDEQYF.

This clonotype has only one observation. The chain joins TRBV10-3 to TRBJ2-5, with 11 bases lining up with TRBD2. This CDR3 spans 13 amino acids. The germline V gene encodes CDR1 ENHRY and CDR2 SYGVKD. The J segment lost 7 bases and the V segment lost 7 bases, leaving 5 bases of the junction unmatched. In nucleotides, the CDR3 is TGTGCCATCACCACTAGCGGGAGTGGGACCCAGTACTTC. Translating gives CAITTSGSGTQYF.

Details on this clonotype: The junction departs from the called germline gene at one end, perhaps through a read error. The gene calls are TRBV28 and TRBJ2-3; no definite D call. The CDR3 has 13 amino acids. CDR1 MDHEN and CDR2 SYDVKM come from the germline V gene. CDR3: CTSSPSVTDTQYF. For the CDR3, the DNA is TGTACCAGCAGCCCTTCAGTGACAGATACGCAGTATTTT. The full variable domain, in which reference TRBV28 and TRBJ2-3 provide the parts outside the CDR3, is DVKVTQSSRYLVKRTGEKVFLECVQDMDHENMFWYRQDPGLGLRLIYFSYDVKMKEKGDIPEGYSVSREKKERFSLILESASTNQTSMYLCTSSPSVTDTQYFGPGTRLTVL.

In this sample, this clonotype turned up many times. This rearrangement joins TRBV10-3 to TRBJ1-5; D unclear. Germline V CDR1 and CDR2: ENHRY, SYGVKD. V lost 1 base and J lost 3, with 10 bases in between. The CDR3 sequence is 15 residues long. The CDR3 DNA is TGTGCCATCAGTGAGTTTTCGTCTAACAATCAGCCCCAGCATTTT. Protein product: CAISEFSSNNQPQHF.

This clonotype was picked up many times. The chain joins TRBV12-3 or TRBV12-4 to TRBJ1-2; perhaps TRBD1 as D (5 bases). V was cut by 4 bases and J by 4 bases, with 19 bases left in between. The length of the CDR3 is 16 residues. The CDR3 DNA reads as TGTGCCAGCAGTTCGAACCTCAGGGAGAGGCCCTATGGCTACACCTTC. Translation: CASSSNLRERPYGYTF.

This clonotype showed up many times. The V gene is TRBV20-1, the J gene TRBJ1-5, with D uncertain. V lost 3 bases, J lost 6 bases, and 12 bases lay in between. The CDR3 covers 13 residues. CDR1 is DFQATT and CDR2 is SNEGSKA in the germline V gene (reference sequence). The CDR3 DNA reads TGCAGTGCTAGGCGAGGGTTGGGTCAGCCCCAGCATTTT. This encodes CSARRGLGQPQHF.

In the case of this clonotype: The junction departs from the called germline gene at one end, perhaps through a read error. The chain links TRBV5-3 to TRBJ1-2; no clear D gene. TRBV5-3 is treated as an ORF (open reading frame) with a function not yet certain. The CDR3 has 13 amino acids. The CDR3 here is CASSLAAGYGYTF. In DNA form, the CDR3 reads TGTGCCAGCAGCTTGGCGGCGGGCTATGGCTACACCTTC.

This clonotype appeared many times. The chain recombines TRBV20-1 with TRBJ2-7; 10 bases map to TRBD2. J lost 3 bases, V lost 5 bases, and 4 bases had no gene match. CDR1 is DFQATT and CDR2 is SNEGSKA in the germline V gene (reference sequence). There are 13 residues in the CDR3. CDR3 in DNA: TGCAGTGCTGAGCGGGGGGGAAACTACGAGCAGTACTTC. It encodes CSAERGGNYEQYF.

This clonotype was observed at least ten times. CDR3: CASSMVRVPNQPQHF. Written as DNA, the CDR3 is TGTGCCAGCTCCATGGTAAGGGTTCCAAATCAGCCCCAGCATTTT. V and J are TRBV6-1 and TRBJ1-5; D is unresolved. Trimming took 8 bases from V and 4 from J, leaving 18 bases between them. This CDR3 contains 15 residues. In germline, CDR1 is MNHNS, CDR2 SASEGT.

As regards this clonotype: A much more abundant neighbour one base away suggests this may be a read error. CDR3 nucleotide sequence: TGTGCCAGCAGCTTGCGGGGGGCGGGGATAAGCATTCAGTACTTC. Its translation is CASSLRGAGISIQYF. The chain has TRBV11-2 and TRBJ2-4; 8 positions agree with TRBD2. The germline CDR1 and CDR2 sequences are SGHAT and FQNNGV. The CDR3 loop spans 15 amino acids. Trimming took 3 bases from V and 9 from J; bases not matched to a gene: 10.

The genes are TRBV18 and TRBJ1-1; perhaps TRBD1 as D (6 bases). CDR1 is KGHSH, CDR2 LQKENI, per germline. V lost 6 bases to trimming and J lost 1 base, with 12 bases between them. The CDR3 has 14 amino acids. The chain's CDR3 is CASSLWTANTEAFF. The CDR3 DNA is TGTGCCAGCTCCCTGTGGACAGCGAACACTGAAGCTTTCTTT.

This clonotype was picked up many times. V usage is TRBV29-1 and J usage is TRBJ1-1; D gene ambiguous. The CDR3 length is 13 residues. Germline lookup yields CDR1 SQVTM and CDR2 ANQGSEA. Between the trimmed V and J ends, which lost 3 bases and 3 bases, there was a span of 11 bases. For the CDR3, the DNA is TGCAGCGTTGATCGGGGAGTGGACACTGAAGCTTTCTTT. Its protein is CSVDRGVDTEAFF.

The genes are TRBV10-3 and TRBJ2-1; D gene unclear. V lost 0 bases and J 8 bases, leaving 2 bases between the germline ends. This CDR3 region has 11 residues. CDR1 and CDR2 (germline): ENHRY, SYGVKD. CDR3 sequence reads: CAISESYEQFF. The CDR3 bases are TGTGCCATCAGTGAGTCTTATGAGCAGTTCTTC.

V is TRBV5-1 and J is TRBJ1-6, with no clear D. Looked up from germline, CDR1 is SGHRS and CDR2 is YFSETQ. V shed 4 bases and J shed 10 bases, with 6 bases lying between them. This CDR3 contains 11 residues. DNA of the CDR3: TGCGCCAGCAGCGTCTTCTCACCCCTCCACTTT. Translated, it gives CASSVFSPLHF.

This chain uses TRBV11-1 with TRBJ2-3, with TRBD1 matching over 7 bases. The J segment lost 5 bases and the V segment lost 2 bases, leaving 10 bases of the junction unmatched. CDR1 SGHAT and CDR2 FQDESV come from the germline V gene (reference sequence). This CDR3 contains 16 residues. CDR3 residues: CASSLQWGQGEDTQYF. The CDR3 DNA reads TGTGCCAGCAGCTTACAGTGGGGCCAGGGGGAAGATACGCAGTATTTT.

In its sample, this clonotype was seen many times. This chain joins TRBV6-1 and TRBJ1-2; TRBD1 agrees at 10 bases. Germline V lookup: CDR1 MNHNS, CDR2 SASEGT. The CDR3 is 16 residues long. V was pared by 1 base and J by 4 bases, with 6 bases of the junction left unmatched. The CDR3 sequence is CASSEVTGGAGYGYTF. CDR3 bases: TGTGCCAGCAGTGAAGTGACAGGGGGCGCGGGCTATGGCTACACCTTC.

The chain recombines TRBV7-8 with TRBJ1-2, with 9 bases that match TRBD1. The junction had 6 bases not matched to a gene; V was cut back by 5 bases and J by 5 bases. CDR1 and CDR2 (germline): SGHVS, FQNEAQ. This CDR3 is built from 14 residues. CDR3 protein: CASSPGGTGYGYTF. The CDR3 DNA is TGTGCCAGCAGCCCGGGCGGGACAGGGTATGGCTACACCTTC.

This clonotype was detected only a few times. Possible read error: a much larger clone is one base away. The chain carries TRBV9 and TRBJ1-1, with D perhaps TRBD1 (6 bases). The CDR3 covers 17 residues. The V gene's germline CDR1 is SGDLS and CDR2 YYNGEE. In nucleotides, the CDR3 is TGTGCCAGCAGCGTAGCTACGGGGCATATCAGGGACACTGAAGCTTCCTTT. Translation gives CASSVATGHIRDTEASF.

This clonotype was counted between two and nine times. The chain uses TRBV7-6 and TRBJ2-7; D ambiguous. CDR3 length: 13 amino acids. With 2 bases removed from V and 4 bases from J, the gap between germline ends came to 9 bases. From germline, CDR1 is SGHVS and CDR2 FNYEAQ. This CDR3 reads CASSLTQEYEQYF. The CDR3 DNA reads TGTGCCAGCAGCTTAACTCAAGAGTACGAGCAGTACTTC. Full variable domain (outside the CDR3, taken from reference TRBV7-6 and TRBJ2-7): GAGVSQSPRYKVTKRGQDVALRCDPISGHVSLYWYRQALGQGPEFLTYFNYEAQQDKSGLPNDRFSAERPEGSISTLTIQRTEQRDSAMYRCASSLTQEYEQYFGPGTRLTVT.

This clonotype was counted many times. This chain connects TRBV7-2 to TRBJ2-1, with a possible D match to TRBD2 (6 bases). The CDR3 is made up of 15 amino acids. The V gene lost 5 bases and the J gene lost 7 bases, with 18 bases spanning the gap. Germline V gives CDR1 SGHTA, CDR2 FQGNSA. The CDR3: CASSEVGGGSNEQFF. As DNA, the CDR3 is TGTGCCAGCAGCGAGGTGGGGGGTGGATCGAATGAGCAGTTCTTC.

The gene calls are TRBV15 and TRBJ2-6; D is possibly TRBD1 (6 bases). V lost 2 bases to trimming and J lost 0 bases, with 14 bases between them. This CDR3 region has 18 residues. Germline V gives CDR1 LNHNV, CDR2 YYDKDF (reference sequence). CDR3 protein: CATSRTHGQFSGANVLTF. The CDR3 DNA is TGTGCCACCAGCAGAACCCACGGACAGTTCTCTGGGGCCAACGTCCTGACTTTC.

In regard to this clonotype: The final CDR3 position lacks the conserved phenylalanine or tryptophan, pointing to a likely read error. The V call is TRBV7-3, the J call TRBJ2-7; D uncertain. V was clipped by 5 bases and J by 1 base, with 6 bases between them. Germline CDR1 reads SGHTA; CDR2 reads FQGTGA. The CDR3 consists of 12 residues. CDR3 bases: TGTGCCAGCAGCACGGAGTCCTACGAGCAGTACCTC. It yields the protein CASSTESYEQYL.

In the case of this clonotype: This may stem from a read error, because a much larger clone lies one nucleotide away. CDR3 bases: TGCGCCAGCAGCCCGGACAGGGTCGGGACCGGGGAGCCGTTTTTT. Translated: CASSPDRVGTGEPFF. This chain joins TRBV4-3 and TRBJ2-2; 8 bases are a match to TRBD1. This CDR3 is built from 15 residues. Germline-derived CDR1 and CDR2 are LGHNA and YSLEER.